This TCR beta chain was identified in a study of blood T cell repertoires in COVID-19 (dated by TCRdb to the early 2020s). Regarding the research as a whole: Collaborator samples came from the United States, Italy and Spain and covered acute and convalescent phases of COVID-19. The prospective study material was composed of cDNA or gDNA derived from T cells, B-cell-depleted T cells, or PBMCs. Subjects who had been exposed to COVID-19, were actively infected with it, or had recovered from it provided the deeply sampled blood TCRbeta repertoires that made up the dataset. The repertoires were made available in a free public database intended to serve as a resource for research on the immune response to SARS-CoV-2. Samples came from the ongoing ImmuneRACE study (first 160 participants) plus 1,254 subjects from 6 global collaborators. Sample metadata almost always included a de-identified subject ID, COVID-19 status, age in years and sex. HLA class I and class II types, where available, came from metadata supplied by the sample provider rather than from assay-based typing.

The CDR3 holds 13 amino acids from the cysteine to the phenylalanine. The kept DNA is CDR3 alone, 39 bases in frame from the first base. The V end loses 11 bases and the J end loses 0 bases, and a stretch of 13 bases separates them. Per the germline V gene, MDHEN is the CDR1 and SYDVKM is the CDR2. Collaborating institutions collected whole blood in K2EDTA tubes following their own protocols. For TCRbeta analysis, collaborators shipped samples in one of three forms: frozen whole blood, isolated PBMCs, or DNA extracted from either of those sample types. TCRbeta CDR3 regions were amplified from genomic DNA using the immunoSEQ Assay, a bias-controlled multiplex PCR. Processing in the source paper ran as follows. Nucleated cell counts per sample were estimated from amplification of reference gene primers within the assay. Sequence reads were collapsed and filtered to measure the absolute abundance of every unique TCRbeta CDR3 rearrangement. For each sample, productive Simpson clonality was calculated as the square root of Simpson's diversity index across productive rearrangements. TCRdb retrieved this table from immuneACCESS and kept in-frame rearrangements only. Not all clones are present; in checked studies, unresolved V genes account for under half, and no reason is known for the remainder. V, J and clone size are taken as reported in that table, and D and trimming were inferred from the DNA itself. Across this sample there are more than 100,000 clones, with 81% seen only once. The ten top clones hold about 8% of the sample.

The full study reports these points: How much clinical and demographic metadata was included differed by source and by participant, and the metadata was provided uncurated.

Comment on this clone: Its target antigen remains unknown. There are no base qualities to consult, and no much larger clone falls within one base.

Rearrangement joined TRBV28 to TRBJ1-2; 5 matching bases give a weak D call of TRBD1. Sequencing was carried out using peripheral blood. This TCR came from a woman between 55 and 75 years old with active or convalescent COVID-19. CDR3 sequence: CAVGGEANYGYTF. Read as DNA, the sequence is TGTGCCGTCGGAGGGGAGGCTAACTATGGCTACACCTTC.